The 20 T cell receptor beta chains below all came from one sample that was sequenced in a study of CD4 and CD8 cells across lung adenocarcinoma regions. MiXCR, run by TCRdb on the PCR reads, gives a single entry per CDR3 protein. The sample comprises 10,000 or so distinct CDR3 sequences, 50% of which are singletons, and under 55% rests with the top ten. The sample was CD8+ T cells from the margin of a lung tumor. The receptors here all came from a female donor with lung adenocarcinoma. The CD4 and CD8 labels of this study may be unreliable.

The table lists this clonotype with a few counts. The chain recombines TRBV4-1 with TRBJ1-5; no firm D call. Germline lookup yields CDR1 MGHRA and CDR2 YSYEKL. Trimming left V 4 bases short and J 6 bases short, with 13 bases between. The CDR3 is 14 amino acids. CDR3 sequence (DNA): TGCGCCAGCAGCCTAATACAGCTCGGTCAGCCCCAGCATTTT. This encodes CASSLIQLGQPQHF.

This rearrangement joins TRBV10-3 to TRBJ2-1; a possible D gene is TRBD2 (6 bases). This CDR3 is built from 14 residues. V was cut by 11 bases and J by 1 base, with 15 bases left in between. Germline V CDR1 and CDR2: ENHRY, SYGVKD. CDR3 amino acids: CASRRARSYNEQFF. In DNA form, the CDR3 reads TGTGCCTCCCGGAGGGCCCGGTCCTACAATGAGCAGTTCTTC.

This clonotype was recorded once. This rearrangement joins TRBV5-5 to TRBJ2-1, with 7 bases aligning to TRBD2. Germline lookup yields CDR1 SGHKS and CDR2 YYEKEE (reference sequence). The junction had 3 bases not matched to a gene; V was cut back by 0 bases and J by 3 bases. This CDR3 region has 15 residues. The CDR3 sequence is CASSLGEGLYNEQFF. The CDR3 DNA follows: TGTGCCAGCAGCTTGGGGGAGGGGCTCTACAATGAGCAGTTCTTC.

This clonotype is medium-sized by share. This chain links TRBV10-1 with TRBJ2-4, with D unresolved. Germline V gene lookup returns CDR1 WNHNN and CDR2 SYGVQD (reference sequence). This CDR3 is built from 19 residues. Between the trimmed V and J ends, which lost 0 bases and 3 bases, there was a span of 21 bases. The DNA for the CDR3 is TGCGCCAGCAGTGAGTCGAGCCTCGACGTCACCAAGGACAAAAACATTCAGTACTTC. Its translation is CASSESSLDVTKDKNIQYF.

This clonotype is large (0.1 to 1%) by share. This chain links TRBV6-1 with TRBJ2-3, with 10 positions matching TRBD2. Germline loops: CDR1 MNHNS, CDR2 SASEGT. CDR3 length equals 14 residues. The V segment lost 6 bases and the J segment 8 bases; nucleotides outside the gene matches: 8. CDR3: CASRSGRALGTQYF. The CDR3 region has the DNA TGTGCCAGCAGGAGCGGGAGGGCCTTGGGTACGCAGTATTTT.

The genes are TRBV27 and TRBJ2-3, with D uncertain. There are 11 residues in the CDR3. CDR1 and CDR2 (germline): MNHEY, SMNVEV (reference sequence). V was shortened by 10 bases and J by 2 bases, with 7 bases between the two germline ends. The DNA of the CDR3 is TGTGCCATCGGTGCCACAGATACGCAGTATTTT. Protein sequence: CAIGATDTQYF.

This clonotype appeared once. The junction shows a germline mismatch at one end, possibly a read error. J is TRBJ2-3 and V is TRBV7-2; tentatively, D is TRBD2 (6 bases). The CDR3 sequence is 15 residues long. From germline, CDR1 is SGHTA and CDR2 FQGNSA. The chain's CDR3 is CASSSGLAGKDTQYF. DNA of the CDR3: TGTGCCAGCAGCTCGGGGCTGGCGGGGAAAGATACGCAGTATTTC. Full variable domain (outside the CDR3, taken from reference TRBV7-2 and TRBJ2-3): GAGVSQSPSNKVTEKGKDVELRCDPISGHTALYWYRQSLGQGLEFLIYFQGNSAPDKSGLPSDRFSAERTGGSVSTLTIQRTQQEDSAVYLCASSSGLAGKDTQYFGPGTRLTVL.

This clonotype was counted only a few times. This chain joins TRBV6-2 or TRBV6-3 and TRBJ2-4; D not resolved. Germline V gene data show CDR1 as MNHEY and CDR2 as SVGEGT. The CDR3 has 14 amino acids. Trimming cost V 6 bases and J 5 bases, with 14 bases left between them. The CDR3 nucleotides are TGTGCCAGCAGACAACCTTTGGGCCAAAACATTCAGTACTTC. It codes for CASRQPLGQNIQYF.

This chain's CDR3 is CGGGPQDTQYF. The CDR3 DNA reads TGTGGGGGCGGTCCCCAAGATACGCAGTATTTT. This sequence joins TRBV27 and TRBJ2-3; perhaps TRBD1 as D (5 bases). The CDR3 extends over 11 amino acids. Germline V gives CDR1 MNHEY, CDR2 SMNVEV (reference sequence).

On this clonotype: The germline gene is not matched at one end of the junction; a read error may be the cause. The rearrangement links TRBV10-2 to TRBJ2-3; D possibly corresponds to TRBD2 (7 bases). This CDR3 contains 14 residues. CDR1 and CDR2 (germline): WSHSY, SAAADI. The CDR3 sequence is CAGDGGGWADTQYF. CDR3 coding DNA: TGTGCGGGGGATGGGGGCGGTTGGGCAGATACGCAGTACTTT.

This clonotype has just a few counts. The V call is TRBV7-2, the J call TRBJ1-1, with TRBD1 as a possible D gene (5 bases). The CDR3 length is 16 residues. Germline CDR1 SGHTA, CDR2 FQGNSA. V shed 4 bases and J shed 4 bases, with 19 bases lying between them. The CDR3 nucleotides are TGTGCCAGCAGCTCATTTCGGGGGGGACGGGTCACTGAAGCTTTCTTT. Encoded protein: CASSSFRGGRVTEAFF.

This clonotype is deemed medium-sized (0.01 to 0.1%). The CDR3 spells CASRGGALKAFF. The DNA for the CDR3 is TGTGCCAGCAGGGGGGGGGCCTTGAAGGCTTTCTTT. The rearrangement uses TRBV27 and TRBJ1-1; TRBD1 is a possible D gene (6 bases). CDR3 size: 12 residues. Germline V gene data show CDR1 as MNHEY and CDR2 as SMNVEV (reference sequence). Deletions cut 6 bases from V and 11 bases from J, with 16 bases between.

The rearrangement links TRBV6-1 to TRBJ2-1; possibly TRBD1 for D (6 bases). CDR1 MNHNS and CDR2 SASEGT come from the germline V gene. The CDR3 runs 15 residues. V lost 1 base to trimming and J lost 9 bases, with 16 bases between them. The CDR3 reads CASSEDLGAAVEQFF. In DNA, the CDR3 is TGTGCCAGCAGTGAAGACTTGGGGGCGGCCGTTGAGCAGTTCTTC.

This clonotype was detected a few times. The rearrangement joins TRBV6-2 or TRBV6-3 to TRBJ1-1; TRBD1 aligns across 8 bases. This CDR3 is 12 amino acids long. Germline assignment: CDR1 MNHEY and CDR2 SVGEGT. The V gene end was trimmed by 8 bases and the J gene end by 5 bases; junction bases not matched to a gene: 4. The CDR3 protein is CASQGQATEAFF. The CDR3 nucleotides are TGTGCCAGCCAGGGACAGGCGACTGAAGCTTTCTTT.

This clonotype showed up just a few times. The chain has TRBV10-2 and TRBJ1-5; a weak D match, TRBD1 (6 bases). Between the trimmed V and J ends, which lost 10 bases and 1 base, there was a span of 8 bases. Per germline, CDR1 WSHSY and CDR2 SAAADI. This CDR3 spans 12 amino acids. CDR3 in DNA: TGCGCCACTCAGGGGAGCAATCAGCCCCAGCATTTT. This sequence encodes CATQGSNQPQHF.

The chain is built from TRBV10-3 and TRBJ2-5, with D hard to call. Trimming left V 11 bases short and J 8 bases short, with 24 bases between. Germline CDR1 ENHRY, CDR2 SYGVKD. The CDR3 has 14 amino acids. CDR3 nucleotides: TGTGCCGCGCTGGTGCCCCGAGACCAAAACACCCAGTACTTC. This translates into CAALVPRDQNTQYF.

V and J are TRBV12-5 and TRBJ2-3, with D unclear. The length of the CDR3 is 15 residues. V lost 1 base to trimming and J lost 6 bases, with 14 bases between them. Germline CDR1 and CDR2: LGHNT and FRNRAP. This CDR3 is CASGLEGPPRDTQYF. For the CDR3, the DNA is TGTGCTAGTGGTTTGGAAGGACCCCCCCGGGATACGCAGTATTTT.

This clonotype was observed a handful of times. The chain couples TRBV7-2 to TRBJ2-1; a weak D match, TRBD2 (6 bases). From germline, CDR1 is SGHTA and CDR2 FQGNSA. Trimming shortened V by 0 bases and J by 8 bases, and 17 bases separated the two germline ends. The length of the CDR3 is 16 residues. In DNA form, the CDR3 reads TGTGCCAGCAGCTTAGCTAGCGGAGGTGGCCCTTATGAGCAGTTCTTC. Protein: CASSLASGGGPYEQFF.

The chain joins TRBV11-3 to TRBJ2-1; perhaps D is TRBD1 or TRBD2 (5 bases each). TRBJ2-7 matches the DNA end more closely, so the J call is doubtful. Germline V gene data show CDR1 as SGHNT and CDR2 as YENEEA. This CDR3 is 13 amino acids long. The CDR3 DNA follows: TGTGCCAGCAGCTCGGGACCAAACAATGAGCAGTACTTC. Residues: CASSSGPNNEQYF.

The rearrangement links TRBV12-3 or TRBV12-4 to TRBJ2-1, with D tentatively TRBD1 (7 bases). This CDR3 region has 13 residues. Trimming took 3 bases from V and 14 from J, leaving 17 bases between them. The CDR3 here is CASSFTRDSAKFF. In nucleotides, the CDR3 is TGTGCCAGCAGTTTTACGCGGGACAGCGCTAAGTTCTTC.